What follows are 2 T cell receptor beta chains derived from one specimen sequenced in a study of monozygotic twins with inflammatory bowel disease. From the 5' RACE reads, TCRdb lists one entry per CDR3 protein and no DNA. This table holds 440,000 or so distinct CDR3 sequences. The sequenced sample consisted of blood. The receptors were sampled from a human donor with ulcerative colitis or Crohn's disease, or a healthy co-twin of an affected twin (not recorded which).

The V and J genes are TRBV7-9 and TRBJ2-5. Per germline, CDR1 SEHNR and CDR2 FQNEAQ (reference sequence). This CDR3 contains 14 residues. CDR3 protein: CASSFQAYQETQYF.

V is TRBV7-2 and J is TRBJ1-3. The germline gives CDR1 SGHTA, CDR2 FQGNSA. The length of the CDR3 is 13 residues. This chain's CDR3 is CASSLNNGNTIYF.